One and the same sample provided the 24 T cell receptor beta chains below, sequenced in a study of T cells after yellow fever vaccination. MiXCR, run by TCRdb on the 5' RACE reads, gives a single entry per CDR3 protein. The table has about 25,000 distinct CDR3 sequences, roughly 3.4% seen once. Sequenced material: PBMCs, either bulk or a sorted T-cell subset (CD4+, CD8+, memory, or dextramer-sorted; not recorded which), taken roughly seven weeks after the first yellow fever vaccination. The receptors stem from a man in his late teens or twenties who received the YFV17D yellow fever vaccine.

This clonotype appeared many times. The chain combines TRBV4-1 with TRBJ2-3, with D possibly matching TRBD2 (5 bases). This CDR3 is built from 16 residues. In germline, CDR1 is MGHRA, CDR2 YSYEKL. Trimming took off 1 base at V and 6 bases at J, with 17 bases between the two ends. CDR3 residues: CASSQGVRAGVDTQYF. The CDR3 DNA follows: TGCGCCAGCAGCCAAGGGGTGAGGGCCGGAGTGGATACGCAGTATTTT.

This clonotype occurred many times. This chain uses TRBV7-2 with TRBJ2-5; possible D gene TRBD2, 7 bases. With 7 bases removed from V and 4 bases from J, the gap between germline ends came to 19 bases. The germline gives CDR1 SGHTA, CDR2 FQGNSA. The CDR3 spans 15 residues. The CDR3 nucleotides are TGTGCCAGCAATTCCGTGGGGGGGCCGGGAGAGACCCAGTACTTC. Translation: CASNSVGGPGETQYF.

This clonotype was recorded at least ten times. The chain has TRBV2 and TRBJ2-1; 10 nucleotides align to TRBD2. The CDR3 runs 12 residues. Trimming cost V 6 bases and J 9 bases; bases outside gene matches: 2. Germline V gene sequence: CDR1 SNHLY, CDR2 FYNNEI. The CDR3 nucleotides read TGTGCCAGCAGAATAGCGGGGGGTGAGCAGTTCTTC. Protein sequence: CASRIAGGEQFF.

This clonotype was detected many times. CDR3 coding DNA: TGCGCCAGCAGGGCAAACTATGGCTACACCTTC. Encoded protein: CASRANYGYTF. V usage is TRBV5-1 and J usage is TRBJ1-2; no reliable D call. In germline, CDR1 is SGHRS, CDR2 YFSETQ. Trimming pared 5 bases from V and 2 bases from J, leaving 4 bases between. This CDR3 has 11 amino acids.

Comment on this clonotype: The junction departs from germline at one end; a sequencing error may be responsible. The chain joins TRBV3-1 to TRBJ1-5; D gene ambiguous. This CDR3 has 15 residues. Germline V gene lookup returns CDR1 LGHDT and CDR2 YNNKEL (reference sequence). The CDR3 sequence: CASSKDGNSNQPQHF. In DNA, the CDR3 is TGTGCCAGCAGCAAAGACGGAAATAGCAATCAGCCCCAGCATTTT.

This clonotype was recorded at least ten times. This chain uses TRBV10-3 with TRBJ1-5; tentatively, D is TRBD1 (5 bases). The ends were cut back, 3 bases at V and 3 bases at J, with 15 bases in the middle. The germline gives CDR1 ENHRY, CDR2 SYGVKD. This CDR3 region has 16 residues. CDR3 nucleotides: TGTGCCATCAGTGAAGTTCGGGGGGGTCCCAATCAGCCCCAGCATTTT. This encodes CAISEVRGGPNQPQHF.

This clonotype was recorded at least ten times. J is TRBJ2-1 and V is TRBV20-1; D might be TRBD2 (5 bases). The CDR3 runs to 15 residues. With 1 base removed from V and 7 bases from J, the gap between germline ends came to 17 bases. Germline-derived CDR1 and CDR2 are DFQATT and SNEGSKA (reference sequence). As DNA, the CDR3 is TGCAGTGCTAGAGTGGCTAGCAGGCCCTTGAATGAGCAGTTCTTC. Its translation is CSARVASRPLNEQFF.

This clonotype has at least ten counts. The V gene is TRBV7-2, the J gene TRBJ2-7, with D tentatively TRBD1 (6 bases). Per germline, CDR1 SGHTA and CDR2 FQGNSA. CDR3 length: 16 amino acids. Between the trimmed V and J ends, which lost 5 bases and 2 bases, there was a span of 19 bases. CDR3 sequence (DNA): TGTGCCAGCAGCCGAGCTTTCTCCCGGGACACCTACGAGCAGTACTTC. Translated, it gives CASSRAFSRDTYEQYF.

This clonotype was detected ten times or more. V and J are TRBV4-3 and TRBJ1-2; D unresolved. V dropped 1 base and J dropped 10 bases, with 10 bases sitting between them. CDR1 and CDR2 from the germline V gene are LGHNA and YSLEER. CDR3 length equals 12 residues. CDR3 nucleotides: TGCGCCAGCAGCCAAGGGTCGGTCCACTACACCTTC. It translates to CASSQGSVHYTF.

This clonotype appeared many times. The chain combines TRBV20-1 with TRBJ1-2; D is undetermined. The CDR3 totals 13 residues. The germline CDR1 and CDR2 sequences are DFQATT and SNEGSKA (reference sequence). The V and J ends lost 1 base and 0 bases respectively, with 6 bases between them. CDR3 coding DNA: TGCAGTGCTAGAGTTAGGACTAACTATGGCTACACCTTC. Its protein is CSARVRTNYGYTF.

This clonotype was seen many times. V is TRBV11-2 and J is TRBJ1-2; tentatively, D is TRBD1 (5 bases). The germline V and J ends were trimmed by 5 bases and 4 bases, with 17 bases remaining between them. The CDR3 covers 15 residues. The germline gives CDR1 SGHAT, CDR2 FQNNGV. CDR3 sequence (DNA): TGTGCCAGCAGCATTGGGGCCTGGCGGGGCTATGGCTACACCTTC. This encodes CASSIGAWRGYGYTF.

This clonotype was counted at least ten times. The chain joins TRBV10-2 to TRBJ2-1; D may be TRBD2 (5 bases). Looked up from germline, CDR1 is WSHSY and CDR2 is SAAADI. V was trimmed by 8 bases and J by 8 bases, leaving 19 bases between them. The CDR3 extends over 14 amino acids. The CDR3 coding sequence is TGCGCCAGCGGGAAGGAGGCATTTTTTTATGAGCAGTTCTTC. Protein sequence: CASGKEAFFYEQFF.

This clonotype is medium-sized by share. The J gene is TRBJ2-2, the V gene TRBV5-6, with a possible D match to TRBD1 (6 bases). Germline lookup yields CDR1 SGHDT and CDR2 YYEEEE. This CDR3 has 15 residues. Trimming took 3 bases from V and 6 from J, leaving 15 bases between them. CDR3 DNA: TGTGCCAGCAGCTCAGAGAAACAGGGCGCCGGGGAGCTGTTTTTT. Its protein is CASSSEKQGAGELFF.

This clonotype is deemed medium-sized. The chain recombines TRBV9 with TRBJ2-7; D unresolved. Germline-derived CDR1 and CDR2 are SGDLS and YYNGEE. The CDR3 has 14 residues. V lost 4 bases to trimming and J lost 0 bases, with 11 bases between them. The CDR3 DNA reads as TGTGCCAGCAGCCCCAGGTCACACTCCTACGAGCAGTACTTC. It translates to CASSPRSHSYEQYF.

V gene TRBV3-1 combines with J gene TRBJ1-1, with no clear D. CDR3 size: 11 residues. Germline lookup yields CDR1 LGHDT and CDR2 YNNKEL (reference sequence). Deletions cut 11 bases from V and 11 bases from J, with 18 bases between. CDR3 DNA sequence: TGTGCCTGCTACGGTAGGGCGGGCGCTTTCTTT. Translation gives CACYGRAGAFF.

In this sample, this clonotype turned up many times. The chain combines TRBV7-9 with TRBJ1-3, with 7 bases that match TRBD1. This CDR3 is built from 17 residues. The germline V gene encodes CDR1 SEHNR and CDR2 FQNEAQ (reference sequence). V shed 1 base and J 2 bases; nucleotides not matched to a gene: 8. The CDR3 region is CASSLGGGQSTGNTIYF. For the CDR3, the DNA is TGTGCCAGCAGCTTAGGGGGGGGACAGAGCACTGGAAACACCATATATTTT. The full variable domain, completed using reference TRBV7-9 and TRBJ1-3, is DTGVSQNPRHKITKRGQNVTFRCDPISEHNRLYWYRQTLGQGPEFLTYFQNEAQLEKSRLLSDRFSAERPKGSFSTLEIQRTEQGDSAMYLCASSLGGGQSTGNTIYFGEGSWLTVV.

This clonotype showed up many times. J is TRBJ2-5 and V is TRBV4-1, with a possible D match to TRBD2 (5 bases). Germline CDR1 MGHRA, CDR2 YSYEKL. Deletions cut 6 bases from V and 2 bases from J, with 13 bases between. This CDR3 has 14 residues. The CDR3 sequence is CASRSPGEQETQYF. Written as DNA, the CDR3 is TGCGCCAGCAGGTCGCCCGGGGAACAAGAGACCCAGTACTTC.

There are many counts of this clonotype. The chain carries TRBV12-3 or TRBV12-4 and TRBJ1-2; 7 bases fit TRBD1. This CDR3 is built from 12 residues. Trimming removed 6 bases from V and 8 bases from J; junction bases left unmatched: 6. CDR3 DNA sequence: TGTGCCAGCAGCCGGACAGGTTACGGCTACACCTTC. Translated, it gives CASSRTGYGYTF.

This clonotype was observed many times. V usage is TRBV20-1 and J usage is TRBJ2-3; D gene uncertain. The germline CDR1 and CDR2 sequences are DFQATT and SNEGSKA (reference sequence). The CDR3 covers 12 residues. Between the trimmed V and J ends, which lost 8 bases and 8 bases, there was a span of 17 bases. CDR3 in amino acids: CSLRHADGTQYF. CDR3 sequence (DNA): TGCAGTCTTCGACACGCAGACGGTACGCAGTATTTT.

This clonotype was counted at least ten times. The chain is built from TRBV11-2 and TRBJ2-1; 9 bases match TRBD1. The CDR3 length is 15 residues. The V gene's germline CDR1 is SGHAT and CDR2 FQNNGV. Trimming took 5 bases from V and 5 from J; bases not matched to a gene: 7. The CDR3 coding sequence is TGTGCCAGCAGCATACGGGACAGGGTCCACAATGAGCAGTTCTTC. This sequence encodes CASSIRDRVHNEQFF. The full variable domain, with the rest looked up from reference TRBV11-2 and TRBJ2-1, is EAGVAQSPRYKIIEKRQSVAFWCNPISGHATLYWYQQILGQGPKLLIQFQNNGVVDDSQLPKDRFSAERLKGVDSTLKIQPAKLEDSAVYLCASSIRDRVHNEQFFGPGTRLTVL.

In this sample, this clonotype turned up many times. The chain combines TRBV4-1 with TRBJ2-5; D may be TRBD1 (6 bases). Germline lookup yields CDR1 MGHRA and CDR2 YSYEKL. V lost 3 bases and J lost 4, with 9 bases in between. The CDR3 is made up of 13 amino acids. CDR3 DNA sequence: TGCGCCAGCAGCCAGACAGGACCAGAGACCCAGTACTTC. Its protein product is CASSQTGPETQYF.

This clonotype has ten or more counts. The J gene is TRBJ1-6, the V gene TRBV4-1; 9 bases fit TRBD1. This CDR3 contains 17 residues. Germline CDR1 is MGHRA and CDR2 is YSYEKL. Trimming cost V 2 bases and J 6 bases; bases outside gene matches: 8. CDR3: CASSQRQGDRFNSPLHF. For the CDR3, the DNA is TGCGCCAGCAGCCAAAGACAGGGGGATCGCTTTAATTCACCCCTCCACTTT.

In its sample, this clonotype was seen a few times. This may arise from a read error, as a much more abundant clone is one base away. The chain has TRBV3-1 and TRBJ2-7; TRBD1 or TRBD2 may be the D gene (6 bases each). CDR3 length equals 15 residues. The germline gives CDR1 LGHDT, CDR2 YNNKEL (reference sequence). For the CDR3, the DNA is TGTGCCTGCAGCCAAGGGGTAGGGGGGACCTACGAGCAGTACTTC. Translating gives CACSQGVGGTYEQYF.

The sample holds many counts of this clonotype. The chain couples TRBV10-2 to TRBJ2-5; TRBD2 aligns across 10 bases. Germline V lookup: CDR1 WSHSY, CDR2 SAAADI. The CDR3 runs 14 residues. Trimming cost V 7 bases and J 4 bases; bases outside gene matches: 6. The chain's CDR3 is CASKGLADGETQYF. The CDR3 bases are TGCGCCAGCAAAGGACTAGCGGATGGAGAGACCCAGTACTTC.